This T cell receptor beta chain was identified in a study of regulatory T cells in long-lasting Graves disease. The TCR beta library used iRepertoire HTBI primers with Arm-PCR amplification of CDR3. TCRdb analysed the multiplex PCR reads with MiXCR anew, one entry per CDR3 protein. The sample gives 400,000 to 550,000 distinct CDR3 sequences, about 15% of which show up once; about a sixth is in the top ten. This clonotype occurred many times. V was trimmed by 7 bases and J by 5 bases, leaving 14 bases between them. CDR1 and CDR2 (germline): MNHEY, SMNVEV (reference sequence). The CDR3 loop spans 13 amino acids. Time point described: newly diagnosed GD, antithyroid drugs for less than 3 months. PBMCs provided the RNA from which the TCR library was made. Patients were from an endocrinology department in Xi'an, China. The data were also submitted as part of a second study, on T cells in Graves' hyperthyroidism and ophthalmopathy. In that study: Ophthalmopathy and stable hyperthyroidism were told apart by a 13 V-J model.

The source is a woman in her 30s with Graves disease. Sequencing was performed on peripheral blood mononuclear cells (PBMCs), taken at new diagnosis, from a patient treated with antithyroid drugs. The chain carries TRBV27 and TRBJ1-1; D might be TRBD1 (6 bases). The DNA for the CDR3 is TGTGCCAGCAACATGGCGGGGGCTACTGAAGCTTTCTTT. Its protein product is CASNMAGATEAFF.